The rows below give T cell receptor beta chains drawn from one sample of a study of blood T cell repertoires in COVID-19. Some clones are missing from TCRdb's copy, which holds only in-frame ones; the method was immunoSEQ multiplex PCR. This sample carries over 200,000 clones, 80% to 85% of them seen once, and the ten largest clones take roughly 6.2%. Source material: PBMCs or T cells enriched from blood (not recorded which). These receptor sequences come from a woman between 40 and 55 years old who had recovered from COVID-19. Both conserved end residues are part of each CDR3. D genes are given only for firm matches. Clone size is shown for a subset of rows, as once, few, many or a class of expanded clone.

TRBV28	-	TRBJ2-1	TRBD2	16	CASSLERELSYNEQFF	TGTGCCAGCAGTTTAGAGCGGGAGCTCTCCTACAATGAGCAGTTCTTC
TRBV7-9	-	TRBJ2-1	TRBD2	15	CASSWSGSSYNEQFF	TGTGCCAGCAGCTGGAGCGGGAGCTCCTACAATGAGCAGTTCTTC
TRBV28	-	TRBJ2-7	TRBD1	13	CATLAGGIYEQYF	TGTGCCACCTTAGCAGGGGGCATCTACGAGCAGTACTTC
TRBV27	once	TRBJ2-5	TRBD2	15	CASRPGTSAQETQYF	TGTGCCAGCAGACCTGGGACTAGCGCACAAGAGACCCAGTACTTC
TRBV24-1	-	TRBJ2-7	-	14	CATSEGGGYYEQYF	TGTGCCACCAGTGAGGGCGGGGGCTACTACGAGCAGTACTTC
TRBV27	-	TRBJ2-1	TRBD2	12	CASSLAGVIQFF	TGTGCCAGCAGTTTAGCGGGAGTGATACAGTTCTTC
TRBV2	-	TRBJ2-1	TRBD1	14	CASTRDRTYNEQFF	TGTGCCAGCACTCGGGACAGAACCTACAATGAGCAGTTCTTC
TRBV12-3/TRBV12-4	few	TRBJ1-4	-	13	CASSTNMDEKLFF	TGTGCCAGCAGTACAAACATGGATGAAAAACTGTTTTTT
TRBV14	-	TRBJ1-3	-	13	CASTGEARNTIYF	TGTGCCAGCACCGGGGAGGCCCGAAACACCATATATTTT
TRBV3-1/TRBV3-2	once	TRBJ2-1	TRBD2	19	CASSQDEGTSGVLRNEQFF	TGTGCCAGCAGCCAAGATGAAGGGACTAGCGGAGTCCTTCGCAATGAGCAGTTCTTC
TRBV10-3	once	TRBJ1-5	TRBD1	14	CAISVQGAGQPQHF	TGTGCCATCAGTGTCCAGGGGGCAGGTCAGCCCCAGCATTTT
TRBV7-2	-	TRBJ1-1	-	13	CASSPGQFAEAFF	TGTGCCAGCAGCCCCGGACAGTTCGCTGAAGCTTTCTTT
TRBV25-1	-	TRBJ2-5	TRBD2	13	CASSEGGRETQYF	TGTGCCAGCAGTGAGGGCGGGAGGGAGACCCAGTACTTC
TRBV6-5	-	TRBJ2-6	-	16	CASSYSRDNGANVLTF	TGTGCCAGCAGTTACTCACGGGATAATGGGGCCAACGTCCTGACTTTC
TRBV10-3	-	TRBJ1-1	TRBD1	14	CAIRGQGANTEAFF	TGTGCCATCAGAGGACAGGGGGCGAATACTGAAGCTTTCTTT
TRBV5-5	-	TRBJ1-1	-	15	CASSFGWGQGTEAFF	TGTGCCAGCAGCTTTGGTTGGGGGCAGGGGACTGAAGCTTTCTTT
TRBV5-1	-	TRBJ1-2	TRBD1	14	CASSWGTVNYGYTF	TGCGCCAGCAGCTGGGGGACAGTGAACTATGGCTACACCTTC
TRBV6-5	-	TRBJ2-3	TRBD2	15	CASSQTSGRGDTQYF	TGTGCCAGCAGTCAGACTAGCGGCCGGGGAGATACGCAGTATTTT
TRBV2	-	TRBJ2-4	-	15	CASSEEGAAKNIQYF	TGTGCCAGCAGTGAGGAAGGGGCGGCCAAAAACATTCAGTACTTC
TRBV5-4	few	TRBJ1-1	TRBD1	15	CASSRRQGQNTEAFF	TGTGCCAGCAGCAGACGACAGGGACAGAACACTGAAGCTTTCTTT
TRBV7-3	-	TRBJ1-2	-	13	CASSLRRGDGYTF	TGTGCCAGCAGCTTAAGAAGAGGAGATGGCTACACCTTC
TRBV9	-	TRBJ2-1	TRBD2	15	CASSSRLADNNEQFF	TGTGCCAGCAGCTCCCGACTAGCGGACAACAATGAGCAGTTCTTC
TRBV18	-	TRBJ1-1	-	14	CASSLTALGTEAFF	TGTGCCAGCTCACTGACAGCATTGGGCACTGAAGCTTTCTTT
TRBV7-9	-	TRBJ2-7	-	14	CASSDRDNPYEQYF	TGTGCCAGCAGCGACCGGGACAACCCGTACGAGCAGTACTTC
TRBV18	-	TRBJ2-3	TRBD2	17	CASSPPEGGRATDTQYF	TGTGCCAGCTCACCACCCGAAGGCGGGAGGGCCACAGATACGCAGTATTTT
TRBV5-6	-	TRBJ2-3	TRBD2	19	CASSLGLAGSQIHTDTQYF	TGTGCCAGCAGCTTGGGACTAGCGGGATCGCAGATCCACACAGATACGCAGTATTTT
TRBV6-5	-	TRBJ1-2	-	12	CASSRLGYGYTF	TGTGCCAGCAGCCGACTAGGCTATGGCTACACCTTC
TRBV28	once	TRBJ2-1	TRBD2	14	CAVGTSGRANEQFF	TGTGCAGTCGGGACTAGCGGGAGGGCCAATGAGCAGTTCTTC
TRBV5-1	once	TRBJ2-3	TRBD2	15	CASSGSGISTDTQYF	TGCGCCAGCAGCGGGAGCGGGATTAGCACAGATACGCAGTATTTT
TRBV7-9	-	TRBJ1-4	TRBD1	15	CASSSWDRVSEKLFF	TGTGCCAGCAGCTCGTGGGACAGGGTTAGTGAAAAACTGTTTTTT
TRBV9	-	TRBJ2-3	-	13	CASSVDMSDTQYF	TGTGCCAGCAGCGTAGATATGTCAGATACGCAGTATTTT
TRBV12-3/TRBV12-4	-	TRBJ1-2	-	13	CASSDPGLPRVTF	TGTGCCAGCAGTGACCCGGGACTCCCTCGGGTCACCTTC